These 16 T cell receptor beta chains originate from one sample sequenced in a study of monozygotic twins with inflammatory bowel disease. TCRdb reprocessed the 5' RACE reads and keeps a single row for each CDR3 protein, giving no DNA. This sample carries 200,000 to 250,000 distinct CDR3 sequences, with roughly 7.7% going to the ten biggest clones. Specimen: blood. The source is a human donor with ulcerative colitis or Crohn's disease, or a healthy co-twin of an affected twin (not recorded which).

The rearrangement uses TRBV5-6 and TRBJ2-2. CDR1 is SGHDT, CDR2 YYEEEE, per germline. The CDR3 has 18 residues. CDR3 sequence: CASSLYLRFARDTGELFF.

The gene calls are TRBV29-1 and TRBJ1-1. Germline CDR1 SQVTM, CDR2 ANQGSEA. The CDR3 runs to 13 residues. CDR3 protein: CSVEVGTATEAFF.

The chain recombines TRBV27 with TRBJ2-5; TCRdb names TRBD1, which stays unverified in the absence of DNA. This CDR3 contains 14 residues. Germline V CDR1 and CDR2: MNHEY, SMNVEV (reference sequence). The CDR3 loop is CASSLAPLYETQYF.

V usage is TRBV10-3 and J usage is TRBJ2-3; TCRdb's assignment of TRBD1 cannot be checked, as there is no DNA. Germline V CDR1 and CDR2: ENHRY, SYGVKD. This CDR3 contains 14 residues. CDR3 region: CAIRAGVTTDTQYF.

The V call is TRBV6-6, the J call TRBJ1-5; TCRdb reports TRBD1, a call that lacks DNA to check it against. The CDR3 consists of 14 residues. CDR1 is MNHNY and CDR2 is SVGAGI in the germline V gene (reference sequence). CDR3 sequence: CASSLTGDGQPQHF.

This chain links TRBV29-1 with TRBJ1-1; TCRdb outputs TRBD1, but without DNA this stays unchecked. CDR3 length: 12 residues. Germline CDR1 is SQVTM and CDR2 is ANQGSEA. CDR3: CSGGQGRTEAFF. Combining the CDR3 with reference TRBV29-1 and TRBJ1-1 gives the whole variable domain SAVISQKPSRDICQRGTSLTIQCQVDSQVTMMFWYRQQPGQSLTLIATANQGSEATYESGFVIDKFPISRPNLTFSTLTVSNMSPEDSSIYLCSGGQGRTEAFFGQGTRLTVV.

The chain carries TRBV12-3 or TRBV12-4 and TRBJ2-3. The CDR3 length is 13 residues. CDR3: CASSPTSRDTQYF.

This chain joins TRBV7-9 and TRBJ1-2; the D gene TCRdb calls, TRBD1, cannot be checked with no DNA. This CDR3 region has 14 residues. Germline V gives CDR1 SEHNR, CDR2 FQNEAQ (reference sequence). CDR3: CASSPDGQGYGYTF.

The chain has TRBV6-5 and TRBJ2-7; TCRdb indicates TRBD1, and absent DNA this call remains unverified. This CDR3 region has 12 residues. Germline V lookup: CDR1 MNHEY, CDR2 SVGAGI. The CDR3 region is CASRGVGAEQYF.

The J gene is TRBJ2-7, the V gene TRBV10-3; TCRdb names TRBD2, which stays unverified in the absence of DNA. Per germline, CDR1 ENHRY and CDR2 SYGVKD. The CDR3 runs to 15 residues. The CDR3 sequence is CAISIQGSGLYEQYF.

This chain links TRBV3-1 with TRBJ1-2; the TCRdb D gene call, TRBD1, has no DNA to confirm it. The CDR3 totals 13 residues. The V gene's germline CDR1 is LGHDT and CDR2 YNNKEL (reference sequence). The CDR3 loop reads CASSQVRGSGYTF.

The chain recombines TRBV6-1 with TRBJ1-1; absent DNA, TCRdb's TRBD1 call cannot be checked. CDR1 and CDR2 from the germline V gene are MNHNS and SASEGT. This CDR3 has 15 residues. CDR3 region: CASTRAQGAMAEAFF.

Here the CDR3 reads CAISAKETQYF. V is TRBV10-3 and J is TRBJ2-5. Germline-derived CDR1 and CDR2 are ENHRY and SYGVKD. The CDR3 totals 11 residues.

The chain has TRBV6-5 and TRBJ2-6. Germline CDR1 MNHEY, CDR2 SVGAGI. CDR3 length equals 19 residues. This chain's CDR3 is CASSYSVGGMGSGANVLTF.

This chain uses TRBV3-1 with TRBJ2-1; TCRdb returns TRBD1, unconfirmable since there is no DNA. The germline V gene has CDR1 LGHDT and CDR2 YNNKEL (reference sequence). There are 13 residues in the CDR3. CDR3 sequence reads: CASSLRARGEQFF.

The V call is TRBV5-1, the J call TRBJ2-1; there is no DNA to check the TCRdb D call of TRBD1. The CDR3 is 15 amino acids. Germline V gene sequence: CDR1 SGHRS, CDR2 YFSETQ. CDR3 protein: CASSLAVDRVNEQFF.